This T cell receptor beta chain appears in the sequencing data of a study of OX40 agonist ivuxolimab in advanced cancers. In the study overall: Partial responses, seen in three patients, involved one hepatocellular carcinoma and two cutaneous melanomas.

The protocol was immunoSEQ multiplex PCR, while the TCRdb copy is restricted to in-frame clones and leaves out a portion. The profile covers about 55,000 clones, with around 87% appearing a single time and roughly an eighth taken by the ten largest. In regard to this clone: The antigen remains undetermined.

Study-level points and caveats: Expanded peripheral T-cell antigen specificity went undetermined. The study found among the lowest clonal expansion in partial responders at 0.1-3.0 mg/kg.

Excluded were patients having autoimmune disease history or systemic immunosuppression. The material was CD4+ or CD8+ T cells sorted from blood, obtained in a trial of the OX40 agonist ivuxolimab. The receptor's source is an adult with an advanced solid tumor such as melanoma, head and neck, liver or kidney cancer.

CDR3 region: CASSSILAGERNEQFF. CDR3 bases: TGTGCCAGCAGTTCTATACTAGCGGGGGAGAGAAATGAGCAGTTCTTC. This sequence joins TRBV28 and TRBJ2-1; 11 bases align to TRBD2. The CDR3 consists of 16 residues. V was clipped by 4 bases and J by 7 bases; unmatched bases: 9. CDR1 MDHEN and CDR2 SYDVKM come from the germline V gene.